This T cell receptor beta chain comes out of a study of T-cell reconstitution after alpha-beta-depleted transplantation in children. Germline CDR1 and CDR2: SGDLS and YYNGEE. There are 15 residues in the CDR3. V was shortened by 4 bases and J by 6 bases, with 16 bases between the two germline ends. This clonotype has just a few counts. The library targeted TCRbeta and was prepared with unique molecular identifiers. Each CDR3 protein gets one entry after TCRdb re-called the PCR reads with MiXCR. The table has about 1,000,000 distinct CDR3 sequences, roughly 29% seen once. This TCR derives from a boy in the first two years of life who had a stem cell transplant for SCID, so the T cells may come from the graft donor. The chain combines TRBV9 with TRBJ2-2; a weak D match, TRBD1 (5 bases). The sequencing here drew on PBMCs, mostly from graft donor cells, taken 360 days after TCRalphabeta/CD19-depleted stem cell transplant. The CDR3 sequence: CASSPQVPVAGELFF. The CDR3 region has the DNA TGTGCCAGCAGCCCACAGGTCCCGGTGGCCGGGGAGCTGTTTTTT.